This T cell receptor beta chain was sequenced in a study of shared clonotypes between healthy human individuals. Across the whole study: CD4 naive cells filled three plates per donor, CD4 memory three, CD8 naive two and CD8 memory one.

Positively selected for CCR7, the CD45RO-negative cells used as naive CD8 cells excluded terminally differentiated effector memory CD45RA+ cells. For this clone: Its target is not known. Other DNA sequences in the sample encode the same CDR3.

The J segment lost 1 base and the V segment lost 5 bases, leaving 6 bases of the junction unmatched. In germline, CDR1 is MNHEY, CDR2 SMNVEV (reference sequence). This CDR3 is 15 amino acids long. Authors' analysis steps: Filtering was not the same, since immunoSEQ gave junction-only sequences without quality scores. The protocol was immunoSEQ multiplex PCR, while the TCRdb copy is restricted to in-frame clones and leaves out a portion. V and J calls and clone size are as listed in that table; D and trimming were resolved from the DNA. Among some 2,000,000 clones listed, about 95% were seen once. Study-wide findings and caveats: Compared with clonotypes that all four donors shared, non-shared clonotypes had lower generation probabilities. What naive subsets generally showed was a larger estimated richness than memory subsets showed.

The V and J genes are TRBV27 and TRBJ2-7; 9 bases fit TRBD1. Material: naive CD8+ T cells sorted from blood. The source of this sequence is a man aged 18 to 30 in good health. Here the CDR3 reads CASSPVGTGSYEQYF. CDR3 DNA: TGTGCCAGCAGTCCCGTAGGGACAGGGTCCTACGAGCAGTACTTC.